This T cell receptor beta chain is drawn from a study of blood T cell repertoires in COVID-19. Study details: Nucleic acid was either cDNA or gDNA, and it came from T cells, B-cell-depleted T cells, or PBMCs.

This CDR3 spans 14 amino acids. V lost 3 bases and J 5 bases, leaving 10 bases between the germline ends. Per the germline V gene, CDR1 is SGHAT and CDR2 is FQNNGV. TCRdb keeps only in-frame clones here, not all; method: immunoSEQ multiplex PCR. The table records approximately 150,000 clones, about 89% of them present only once. The chain recombines TRBV11-2 with TRBJ2-2, with no clear D. Sequenced: peripheral blood. The source of this sequence is a man aged 80 or over with acute or convalescent COVID-19. The CDR3 here is CASSFVLSTGELFF. In DNA, the CDR3 is TGTGCCAGCAGCTTCGTTTTGAGTACCGGGGAGCTGTTTTTT.